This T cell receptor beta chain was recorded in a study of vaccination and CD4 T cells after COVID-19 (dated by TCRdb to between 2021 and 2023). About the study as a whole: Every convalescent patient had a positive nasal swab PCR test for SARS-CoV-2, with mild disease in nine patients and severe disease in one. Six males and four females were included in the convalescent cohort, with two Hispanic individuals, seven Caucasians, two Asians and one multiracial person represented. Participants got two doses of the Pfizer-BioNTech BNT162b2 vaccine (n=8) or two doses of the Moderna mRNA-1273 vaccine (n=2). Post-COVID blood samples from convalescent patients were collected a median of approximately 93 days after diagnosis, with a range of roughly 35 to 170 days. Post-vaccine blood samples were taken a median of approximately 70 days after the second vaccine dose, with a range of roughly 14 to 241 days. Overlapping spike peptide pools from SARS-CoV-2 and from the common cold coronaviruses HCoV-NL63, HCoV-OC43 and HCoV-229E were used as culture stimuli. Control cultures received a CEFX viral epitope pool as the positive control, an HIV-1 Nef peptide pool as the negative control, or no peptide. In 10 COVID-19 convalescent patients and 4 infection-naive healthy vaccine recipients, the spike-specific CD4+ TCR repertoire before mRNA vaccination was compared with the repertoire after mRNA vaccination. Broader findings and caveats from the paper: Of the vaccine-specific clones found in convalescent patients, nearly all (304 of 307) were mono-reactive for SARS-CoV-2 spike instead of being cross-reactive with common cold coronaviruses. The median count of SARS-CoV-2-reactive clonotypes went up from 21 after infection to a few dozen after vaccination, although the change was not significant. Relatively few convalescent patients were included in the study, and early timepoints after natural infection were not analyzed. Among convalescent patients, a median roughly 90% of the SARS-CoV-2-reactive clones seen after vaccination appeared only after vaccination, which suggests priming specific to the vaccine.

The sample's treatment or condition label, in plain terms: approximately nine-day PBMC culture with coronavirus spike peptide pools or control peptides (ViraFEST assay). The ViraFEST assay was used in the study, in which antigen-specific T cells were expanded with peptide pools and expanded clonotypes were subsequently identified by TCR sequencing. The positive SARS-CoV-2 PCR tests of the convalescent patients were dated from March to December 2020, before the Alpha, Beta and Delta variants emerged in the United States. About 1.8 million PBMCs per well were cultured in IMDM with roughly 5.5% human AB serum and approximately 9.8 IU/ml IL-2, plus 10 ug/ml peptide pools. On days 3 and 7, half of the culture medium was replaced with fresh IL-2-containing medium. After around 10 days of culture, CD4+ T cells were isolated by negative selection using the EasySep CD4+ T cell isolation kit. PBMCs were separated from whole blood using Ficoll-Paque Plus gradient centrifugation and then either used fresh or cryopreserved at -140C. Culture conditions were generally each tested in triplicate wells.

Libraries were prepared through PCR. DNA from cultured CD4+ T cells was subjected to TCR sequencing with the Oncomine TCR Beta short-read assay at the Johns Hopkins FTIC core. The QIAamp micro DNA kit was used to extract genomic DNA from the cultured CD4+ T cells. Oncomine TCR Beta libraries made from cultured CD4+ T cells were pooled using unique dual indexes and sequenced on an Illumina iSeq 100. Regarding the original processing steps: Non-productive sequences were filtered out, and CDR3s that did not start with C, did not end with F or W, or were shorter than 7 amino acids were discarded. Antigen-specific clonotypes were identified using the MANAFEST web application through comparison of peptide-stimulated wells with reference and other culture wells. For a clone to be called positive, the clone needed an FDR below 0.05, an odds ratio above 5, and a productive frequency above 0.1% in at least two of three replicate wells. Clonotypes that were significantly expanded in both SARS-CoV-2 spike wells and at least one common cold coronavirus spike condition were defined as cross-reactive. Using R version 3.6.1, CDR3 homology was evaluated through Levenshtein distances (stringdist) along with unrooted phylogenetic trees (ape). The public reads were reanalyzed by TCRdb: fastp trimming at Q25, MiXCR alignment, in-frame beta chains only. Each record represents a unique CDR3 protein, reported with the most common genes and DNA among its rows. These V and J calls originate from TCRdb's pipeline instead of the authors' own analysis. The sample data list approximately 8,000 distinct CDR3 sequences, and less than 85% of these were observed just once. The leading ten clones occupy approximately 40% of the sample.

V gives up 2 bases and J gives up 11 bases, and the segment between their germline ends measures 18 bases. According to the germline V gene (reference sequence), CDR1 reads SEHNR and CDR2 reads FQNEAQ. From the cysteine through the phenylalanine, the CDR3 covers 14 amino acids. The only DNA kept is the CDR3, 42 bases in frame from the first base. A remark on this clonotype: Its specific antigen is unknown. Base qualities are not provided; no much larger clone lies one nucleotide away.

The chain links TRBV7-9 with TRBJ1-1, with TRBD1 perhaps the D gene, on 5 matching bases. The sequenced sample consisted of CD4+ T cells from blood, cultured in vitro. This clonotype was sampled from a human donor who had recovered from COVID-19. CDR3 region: CASSLSTGGGTAFF. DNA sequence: TGTGCCAGCAGCTTATCCACTGGGGGGGGAACGGCTTTCTTT.